Listed below are T cell receptor beta chains from one sample, sequenced in a study of Graves' ophthalmopathy and Graves' hyperthyroidism. MiXCR, applied by TCRdb to the multiplex PCR reads, yields one record per CDR3 protein. The sample includes roughly 160,000 distinct CDR3 sequences, over 35% of them seen just once. The source material was peripheral blood. The receptors come from a woman between 35 and 50 years old with Graves' ophthalmopathy. Each CDR3 is given with its conserved first and last residue.

J: TRBJ1-2; V: TRBV11-2; CDR3: CASSWGLGYGYTF
J: TRBJ2-5; V: TRBV7-2; CDR3: CASSQGSVAETQYF
J: TRBJ2-2; V: TRBV6-2/TRBV6-3; CDR3: CASSYEGGYGELFF
J: TRBJ2-2; V: TRBV28; CDR3: CASSLSPRTLGELFF
J: TRBJ1-1; V: TRBV20-1; CDR3: CTTLRDTEAFF
J: TRBJ1-2; V: TRBV12-3/TRBV12-4; CDR3: CASSDHRNANYGYTF
J: TRBJ2-7; V: TRBV7-2; CDR3: CASSHRDGSYEQYF
J: TRBJ2-7; V: TRBV6-1; CDR3: CASSDDNSVYEQYF
J: TRBJ1-6; V: TRBV6-1; CDR3: CASSEGPTGANSPLHF
J: TRBJ1-3; V: TRBV12-3/TRBV12-4; CDR3: CASSFQSDTIYF
J: TRBJ1-1; V: TRBV6-1; CDR3: CASSGRLMAAMNTEAFF
J: TRBJ1-1; V: TRBV18; CDR3: CASSPGQAGLHTEAFF
J: TRBJ2-2; V: TRBV6-2/TRBV6-3; CDR3: CASTRLRINTGELFF
J: TRBJ1-1; V: TRBV12-3/TRBV12-4; CDR3: CASSLGVKLEAFF
J: TRBJ2-5; V: TRBV6-1; CDR3: CASTEDGREETQYF
J: TRBJ1-5; V: TRBV19; CDR3: CASSRRDRDNQPQHF
J: TRBJ1-6; V: TRBV6-1; CDR3: CASSLRGSSPLHF
J: TRBJ2-7; V: TRBV5-5; CDR3: CASSLGGVEGEQYF
J: TRBJ2-4; V: TRBV20-1; CDR3: CSARELDGGAWKNIQYF
J: TRBJ2-7; V: TRBV7-2; CDR3: CASSQPPRGLSYEQYF
J: TRBJ2-7; V: TRBV6-1; CDR3: CASSVGQAVGQYF
J: TRBJ1-1; V: TRBV6-1; CDR3: CATGGARTEAFF
J: TRBJ1-5; V: TRBV4-2; CDR3: CASSQEGTANQPQHF
J: TRBJ2-2; V: TRBV28; CDR3: CASIRTRGGTANTGELFF
J: TRBJ1-2; V: TRBV28; CDR3: CASSRQGKAGYTF
J: TRBJ2-5; V: TRBV11-2; CDR3: CASSFGTSGSGGETQYF
J: TRBJ1-6; V: TRBV7-2; CDR3: CASSRTPENSPLHF
J: TRBJ1-2; V: TRBV4-1; CDR3: CASSQEGYGYTF
J: TRBJ1-2; V: TRBV6-1; CDR3: CASSSGGEGWDGYTF
J: TRBJ2-7; V: TRBV4-1; CDR3: CASSQEAGGLGYEQYF
J: TRBJ1-1; V: TRBV6-5; CDR3: CASSYSPHQNTEAFF
J: TRBJ1-1; V: TRBV7-3; CDR3: CASSLTGGPSEAFF
J: TRBJ1-5; V: TRBV10-3; CDR3: CAISESIGMSNQPQHF
J: TRBJ1-2; V: TRBV29-1; CDR3: CSVGTNDAYGYTF
J: TRBJ1-2; V: TRBV6-5; CDR3: CASTSLDRGNGYTF
J: TRBJ1-1; V: TRBV2; CDR3: CASSGTYRNTEAFF
J: TRBJ1-1; V: TRBV6-2/TRBV6-3; CDR3: CASSYRFFRVLGTEAFF
J: TRBJ2-7; V: TRBV11-2; CDR3: CASSFWGGAGGPREQYF
J: TRBJ2-5; V: TRBV7-2; CDR3: CASSFQGGMGETQYF
J: TRBJ2-1; V: TRBV6-5; CDR3: CASSYSGSRTNEQFF
J: TRBJ2-2; V: TRBV5-1; CDR3: CASSPGATGGGELFF
J: TRBJ2-5; V: TRBV6-2/TRBV6-3; CDR3: CAISSEGGRETQYF